What follows are 32 T cell receptor beta chains derived from one specimen sequenced in a study of blood T cell repertoires in COVID-19. Profiled with immunoSEQ multiplex PCR; TCRdb holds only in-frame clones, not every one. This sample carries more than 45,000 clones, over 70% of them seen once, and the ten largest clones take around 5%. Sample: peripheral blood. The source of these receptors is a human donor in a cohort sampled during active COVID-19.

This chain connects TRBV20-1 to TRBJ2-3; 11 bases map to TRBD2. The J segment lost 4 bases and the V segment lost 3 bases, leaving 12 bases of the junction unmatched. Germline CDR1 and CDR2: DFQATT and SNEGSKA (reference sequence). The CDR3 contains 17 residues. The DNA for the CDR3 is TGCAGTGCTAGTCGGGATAGCGGGGGGGCGACTGCAGATACGCAGTATTTT. Translation gives CSASRDSGGATADTQYF.

The chain has TRBV2 and TRBJ2-1; TRBD2 aligns across 12 bases. This CDR3 is built from 14 residues. Germline V CDR1 and CDR2: SNHLY, FYNNEI. Losses at the gene ends were 4 bases for V and 10 bases for J; bases not matched to a gene: 5. CDR3 protein: CASSALAGGQEQFF. The CDR3 DNA reads TGTGCCAGCAGTGCTCTAGCGGGAGGGCAGGAGCAGTTCTTC.

V is TRBV7-9 and J is TRBJ1-4; 10 bases are a match to TRBD1. CDR1 is SEHNR and CDR2 is FQNEAQ in the germline V gene (reference sequence). The trim removed 5 bases at V and 8 bases at J, leaving 5 bases unmatched. This CDR3 has 14 amino acids. The CDR3 protein is CASSRDRGREKLFF. The CDR3 DNA reads as TGTGCCAGCAGCCGGGACAGGGGTAGGGAAAAACTGTTTTTT.

The chain joins TRBV5-1 to TRBJ2-6; D is unresolved. Germline V gene sequence: CDR1 SGHRS, CDR2 YFSETQ. V lost 3 bases and J 0 bases, leaving 16 bases between the germline ends. There are 18 residues in the CDR3. The CDR3 loop is CASSSATEMSSGANVLTF. For the CDR3, the DNA is TGCGCCAGCAGCTCCGCCACTGAAATGAGCTCTGGGGCCAACGTCCTGACTTTC. Drawing the rest from reference TRBV5-1 and TRBJ2-6, the complete variable domain is KAGVTQTPRYLIKTRGQQVTLSCSPISGHRSVSWYQQTPGQGLQFLFEYFSETQRNKGNFPGRFSGRQFSNSRSEMNVSTLELGDSALYLCASSSATEMSSGANVLTFGAGSRLTVL.

The V call is TRBV5-1, the J call TRBJ2-3; perhaps TRBD1 as D (5 bases). Per germline, CDR1 SGHRS and CDR2 YFSETQ. The CDR3 contains 15 residues. V lost 4 bases to trimming and J lost 0 bases, with 12 bases between them. The CDR3 region is CASSPWGSSTDTQYF. Written as DNA, the CDR3 is TGCGCCAGCAGCCCGTGGGGCAGTAGCACAGATACGCAGTATTTT.

The rearrangement links TRBV7-9 to TRBJ1-4, with no clear D. V was shortened by 1 base and J by 3 bases, with 9 bases between the two germline ends. Germline values: CDR1 SEHNR, CDR2 FQNEAQ (reference sequence). There are 15 residues in the CDR3. CDR3 protein: CASSLGAGANEKLFF. CDR3 coding DNA: TGTGCCAGCAGCTTAGGGGCCGGGGCTAATGAAAAACTGTTTTTT.

This sequence joins TRBV27 and TRBJ1-2; possibly TRBD1 for D (6 bases). Trimming removed 3 bases from V and 7 bases from J, with 12 bases in between. Germline V lookup: CDR1 MNHEY, CDR2 SMNVEV (reference sequence). The length of the CDR3 is 13 residues. CDR3 sequence: CASSFRGALGYTF. The CDR3 nucleotides read TGTGCCAGCAGTTTTCGGGGGGCGCTTGGCTACACCTTC.

The DNA of the CDR3 is TGTGCCAGCAGCCCGACATATAGCACAGATACGCAGTATTTT. Translating gives CASSPTYSTDTQYF. The J gene is TRBJ2-3, the V gene TRBV9; D call uncertain. Looked up from germline, CDR1 is SGDLS and CDR2 is YYNGEE. Deletions cut 4 bases from V and 0 bases from J, with 9 bases between. The CDR3 extends over 14 amino acids.

This chain links TRBV5-1 with TRBJ2-5; 11 nucleotides align to TRBD2. The CDR3 has 16 residues. Germline lookup yields CDR1 SGHRS and CDR2 YFSETQ. Trimming at V came to 6 bases and at J to 4 bases, leaving 11 bases not matched to a gene. The CDR3 DNA follows: TGCGCCAGCACAAGCGTGGCTAGCGGGAGGCGAGAGACCCAGTACTTC. The encoded protein is CASTSVASGRRETQYF. The full variable domain, completed using reference TRBV5-1 and TRBJ2-5, is KAGVTQTPRYLIKTRGQQVTLSCSPISGHRSVSWYQQTPGQGLQFLFEYFSETQRNKGNFPGRFSGRQFSNSRSEMNVSTLELGDSALYLCASTSVASGRRETQYFGPGTRLLVL.

CDR3 DNA: TGCGCCAGCAGCTCGCGAGGGACTAGCTCTTTCGAGCAGTACTTC. Translating gives CASSSRGTSSFEQYF. The chain uses TRBV5-1 and TRBJ2-7; 9 nucleotides match TRBD2. The germline V gene has CDR1 SGHRS and CDR2 YFSETQ. The V and J ends lost 3 bases and 6 bases, in that order; junction bases with no gene match: 10. The CDR3 has 15 amino acids. Together with reference TRBV5-1 and TRBJ2-7, the CDR3 gives the full variable domain: KAGVTQTPRYLIKTRGQQVTLSCSPISGHRSVSWYQQTPGQGLQFLFEYFSETQRNKGNFPGRFSGRQFSNSRSEMNVSTLELGDSALYLCASSSRGTSSFEQYFGPGTRLTVT.

This chain joins TRBV29-1 and TRBJ1-2; D might be TRBD1 (5 bases). Germline V gives CDR1 SQVTM, CDR2 ANQGSEA. The CDR3 length is 18 residues. Trimming removed 0 bases at V and 0 bases at J, with 20 bases between. This CDR3 is CSVEDRQPKFASNYGYTF. The CDR3, as DNA: TGCAGCGTTGAAGATCGACAGCCCAAATTCGCTTCTAACTATGGCTACACCTTC. The full variable domain, rest sourced from reference TRBV29-1 and TRBJ1-2, is SAVISQKPSRDICQRGTSLTIQCQVDSQVTMMFWYRQQPGQSLTLIATANQGSEATYESGFVIDKFPISRPNLTFSTLTVSNMSPEDSSIYLCSVEDRQPKFASNYGYTFGSGTRLTVV.

This clone was counted a few times. The chain joins TRBV4-1 to TRBJ2-7; D may be TRBD1 (5 bases). Germline-derived CDR1 and CDR2 are MGHRA and YSYEKL. CDR3 length equals 13 residues. Deletions cut 5 bases from V and 1 base from J, with 9 bases between. CDR3 loop: CASSGPGSYEQYF. DNA for the CDR3: TGCGCCAGCAGCGGTCCAGGGTCCTACGAGCAGTACTTC.

The chain combines TRBV20-1 with TRBJ2-7; no definite D call. V was cut by 5 bases and J by 0 bases, with 5 bases left in between. The CDR3 extends over 11 amino acids. Per the germline V gene, CDR1 is DFQATT and CDR2 is SNEGSKA (reference sequence). The CDR3 loop is CSAAGSYEQYF. The CDR3 nucleotides read TGCAGTGCTGCCGGCTCCTACGAGCAGTACTTC.

V usage is TRBV9 and J usage is TRBJ1-2; D is ambiguous. Germline CDR1 SGDLS, CDR2 YYNGEE. This CDR3 spans 14 amino acids. Deletions cut 0 bases from V and 1 base from J, with 7 bases between. CDR3 protein: CASSVDGGNYGYTF. CDR3 bases: TGTGCCAGCAGCGTAGATGGAGGTAACTATGGCTACACCTTC.

The chain uses TRBV15 and TRBJ1-1; 9 bases match TRBD1. Germline CDR1 and CDR2: LNHNV and YYDKDF (reference sequence). V lost 5 bases and J lost 3; bases outside the gene matches: 4. The CDR3 runs to 14 residues. CDR3 bases: TGTGCCACCAGCGTTGGACAGGGGCACACTGAAGCTTTCTTT. Its protein is CATSVGQGHTEAFF.

V is TRBV7-2 and J is TRBJ1-4; 9 nucleotides align to TRBD1. The V and J ends lost 3 bases and 1 base, in that order; junction bases with no gene match: 6. CDR3 length: 17 amino acids. Germline values: CDR1 SGHTA, CDR2 FQGNSA. This CDR3 is CASSFGTGPRTNEKLFF. CDR3 in DNA: TGTGCCAGCAGCTTTGGGACAGGGCCGAGAACTAATGAAAAACTGTTTTTT.

V usage is TRBV12-3 or TRBV12-4 and J usage is TRBJ1-1; D not certain. The CDR3 contains 12 residues. V was shortened by 3 bases and J by 0 bases, with 2 bases between the two germline ends. Here the CDR3 reads CASSFMNTEAFF. CDR3 sequence (DNA): TGTGCCAGCAGTTTCATGAACACTGAAGCTTTCTTT.

The chain joins TRBV29-1 to TRBJ1-4; no firm D call. Trimming stripped 0 bases from V and 14 bases from J, with 13 bases between. Germline CDR1 reads SQVTM; CDR2 reads ANQGSEA. The CDR3 is made up of 12 amino acids. The CDR3 nucleotides read TGCAGCGTTGAAGATCGCAACAGTGTTCTGTTTTTT. Amino acids: CSVEDRNSVLFF.

The J gene is TRBJ2-1, the V gene TRBV11-2; 7 nucleotides line up with TRBD1. CDR3 length equals 14 residues. The ends lost 1 base at V and 7 bases at J; junction bases unmatched: 4. From germline, CDR1 is SGHAT and CDR2 FQNNGV. CDR3 region: CASSLGGRGNEQFF. As DNA, the CDR3 is TGTGCCAGCAGCTTAGGTGGCAGGGGGAATGAGCAGTTCTTC.

This clone came up once. The chain employs TRBV5-6 and TRBJ2-7; D unclear. The CDR3 extends over 14 amino acids. Between the trimmed V and J ends, which lost 2 bases and 2 bases, there was a span of 11 bases. Germline V gene sequence: CDR1 SGHDT, CDR2 YYEEEE. The CDR3 spells CASSFQVPAYEQYF. The CDR3 region has the DNA TGTGCCAGCAGCTTTCAGGTACCCGCCTACGAGCAGTACTTC.

The table lists this clone with a few counts. The rearrangement uses TRBV30 and TRBJ1-1; 7 bases map to TRBD1. Germline trimming cut 4 bases from V and 7 bases from J; bases unmatched to any gene: 6. The germline CDR1 and CDR2 sequences are GTSNPN and SVGIG (reference sequence). CDR3 length: 12 residues. The CDR3 region has the DNA TGTGCCTGGACGGGACAGCTTCGTGAAGCTTTCTTT. Translating it yields CAWTGQLREAFF.

This clone showed up just once. The V call is TRBV10-1, the J call TRBJ2-7, with TRBD2 identical over 10 bases. Germline V gene lookup returns CDR1 WNHNN and CDR2 SYGVQD (reference sequence). CDR3 length equals 14 residues. After removal of 9 bases from V and 3 bases from J, the junction contained 8 bases not matched to a gene. The CDR3 protein is CARDSGRADYEQYF. In DNA, the CDR3 is TGCGCCAGGGACAGCGGGAGGGCCGACTACGAGCAGTACTTC.

The chain uses TRBV4-2 and TRBJ2-2, with 7 bases identical to TRBD2. The CDR3 loop spans 15 amino acids. Trimming removed 4 bases from V and 1 base from J; junction bases left unmatched: 3. The V gene's germline CDR1 is LGHNA and CDR2 YNFKEQ. The CDR3 loop reads CASSLGLQNTGELFF. The CDR3 DNA sequence: TGTGCCAGCAGCCTGGGACTACAGAACACCGGGGAGCTGTTTTTT.

The rearrangement uses TRBV5-8 and TRBJ1-4, with unresolved D. Germline V CDR1 and CDR2: SGHTS, YDEGEE. CDR3 length equals 13 residues. Trimming took off 2 bases at V and 11 bases at J, with 13 bases between the two ends. CDR3 coding DNA: TGTGCCAGCAGCTTACGGGGATCGAACAAACTGTTTTTT. This encodes CASSLRGSNKLFF.

This clone was recorded a few times. The V gene is TRBV6-6, the J gene TRBJ2-5, with TRBD1 identical over 7 bases. V lost 7 bases to trimming and J lost 0 bases; unmatched junction nucleotides: 5. Germline CDR1 is MNHNY and CDR2 is SVGAGI (reference sequence). The CDR3 consists of 14 residues. The CDR3 is CASKTTGDQETQYF. The CDR3 DNA reads TGTGCCAGCAAGACCACAGGGGACCAAGAGACCCAGTACTTC.

The gene calls are TRBV24-1 and TRBJ2-3; TRBD1 matches 10 bases. J gave up 4 bases and V 4 bases, and 7 bases lay outside the gene matches. Germline V gene lookup returns CDR1 KGHDR and CDR2 SFDVKD. The CDR3 has 16 residues. CDR3: CATSEGTGAPPDTQYF. CDR3 nucleotide sequence: TGTGCCACCAGTGAAGGGACAGGGGCCCCGCCAGATACGCAGTATTTT.

The chain is built from TRBV10-2 and TRBJ2-7; 8 positions agree with TRBD1. CDR3 length: 13 residues. V gave up 7 bases and J gave up 6 bases; unmatched junction bases: 8. Germline CDR1 WSHSY, CDR2 SAAADI. Here the CDR3 reads CASTQTGALEQYF. The CDR3 nucleotides read TGCGCCAGCACCCAGACAGGGGCGCTCGAGCAGTACTTC.

V is TRBV7-2 and J is TRBJ1-5; D ambiguous. Deletions cut 1 base from V and 9 bases from J, with 13 bases between. This CDR3 region has 14 residues. CDR1 and CDR2 from the germline V gene are SGHTA and FQGNSA. In DNA form, the CDR3 reads TGTGCCAGCAGCTTAGACGTCAGCCCAGGGCCCCAGCATTTT. It is translated as CASSLDVSPGPQHF.

The chain uses TRBV6-5 and TRBJ2-2; a weak D match, TRBD2 (6 bases). In germline, CDR1 is MNHEY, CDR2 SVGAGI. The V end was cut by 5 bases, the J end by 7 bases, with 8 bases between. CDR3 size: 12 residues. CDR3: CASSQTSGELFF. The CDR3 bases are TGTGCCAGCAGTCAGACTAGCGGGGAGCTGTTTTTT.

V gene TRBV9 combines with J gene TRBJ2-2; 10 bases fit TRBD2. Germline lookup yields CDR1 SGDLS and CDR2 YYNGEE. CDR3 length equals 17 residues. Germline trimming cut 4 bases from V and 6 bases from J; bases unmatched to any gene: 12. CDR3 residues: CASSLQALAGASGELFF. CDR3 coding DNA: TGTGCCAGCAGCCTACAAGCCCTAGCGGGAGCTTCCGGGGAGCTGTTTTTT.

V usage is TRBV6-6 and J usage is TRBJ2-7; 7 bases match TRBD1. This CDR3 is built from 13 residues. V lost 7 bases to trimming and J lost 0 bases; unmatched junction nucleotides: 3. CDR1 MNHNY and CDR2 SVGAGI come from the germline V gene (reference sequence). CDR3 amino acids: CASKRGPSYEQYF. Written as DNA, the CDR3 is TGTGCCAGCAAGAGGGGGCCCTCCTACGAGCAGTACTTC.

The chain recombines TRBV5-5 with TRBJ2-7; possibly TRBD1 for D (6 bases). The CDR3 totals 14 residues. V lost 4 bases, J lost 3 bases, and 14 bases lay in between. Germline V gives CDR1 SGHKS, CDR2 YYEKEE (reference sequence). The CDR3 DNA reads TGTGCCAGCAGCCCGGATTGGGACATCTACGAGCAGTACTTC. Protein product: CASSPDWDIYEQYF.